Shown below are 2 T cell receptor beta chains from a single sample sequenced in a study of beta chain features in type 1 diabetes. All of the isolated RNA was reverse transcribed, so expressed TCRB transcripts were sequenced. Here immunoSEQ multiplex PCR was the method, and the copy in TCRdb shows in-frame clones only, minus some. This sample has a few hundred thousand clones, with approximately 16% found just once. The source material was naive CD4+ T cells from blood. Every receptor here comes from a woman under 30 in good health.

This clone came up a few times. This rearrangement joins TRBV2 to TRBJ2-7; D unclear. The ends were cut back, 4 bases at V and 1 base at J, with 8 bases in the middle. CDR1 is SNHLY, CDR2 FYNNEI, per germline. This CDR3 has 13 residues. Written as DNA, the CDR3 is TGTGCCAGCAGTGCGTCCTTATCCTACGAGCAGTACTTC. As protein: CASSASLSYEQYF.

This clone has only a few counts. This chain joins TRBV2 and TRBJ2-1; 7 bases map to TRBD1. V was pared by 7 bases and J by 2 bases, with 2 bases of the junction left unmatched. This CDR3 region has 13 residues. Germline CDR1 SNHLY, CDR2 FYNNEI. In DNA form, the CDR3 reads TGTGCCAGCATGGGGACAGCCTACAATGAGCAGTTCTTC. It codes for CASMGTAYNEQFF.